These T cell receptor beta chains were read from a single sample in a study of blood T cell repertoires in COVID-19. Measured with immunoSEQ multiplex PCR; TCRdb has only the in-frame clones, and not every one. The repertoire consists of hundreds of thousands of clones, with 86% occurring once and the leading ten covering 2.5% to 3.5%. Material for sequencing was PBMCs or T cells enriched from blood (not recorded which). These receptors all come from a woman in her forties or fifties in a cohort exposed to, infected with or recovered from COVID-19 (not recorded which). Both conserved end residues are part of each CDR3. Each record gives: V gene, CDR3 protein.

V: TRBV7-2; CDR3: CASSRNRGQETQYF
V: TRBV6-4; CDR3: CASSDEDSTDTQYF
V: TRBV27; CDR3: CASSWLPHQPQHF
V: TRBV5-1; CDR3: CASRDSLSINEKLFF
V: TRBV28; CDR3: CASSATSGSYEQYF
V: TRBV7-9; CDR3: CASTAKGGSGELFF
V: TRBV7-2; CDR3: CASSLGWGVNEQFF
V: TRBV28; CDR3: CASSLRRVGYTF
V: TRBV28; CDR3: CASRSGQGADGELFF
V: TRBV7-3; CDR3: CASSLTGQAQETQYF
V: TRBV3-1/TRBV3-2; CDR3: CASSHLGLAGEPYEQYF
V: TRBV7-3; CDR3: CASSQGGGGYTF
V: TRBV11-2; CDR3: CASSRGLLGEKLFF